This T cell receptor (beta chain) stems from a study of blood T cell repertoires in COVID-19. Turning to the study itself: Both acute and convalescent COVID-19 samples were obtained from the United States, Italy and Spain. T cells, B-cell-depleted T cells, or PBMCs provided the cDNA or gDNA that served as material.

How the authors handled the data: Reference gene primers were amplified, and this amplification served to estimate nucleated cell counts. TCRdb's copy holds only in-frame clones and misses some; the assay was immunoSEQ multiplex PCR. V and J calls and clone size are those listed in that table; D and trimming were worked out from the DNA. Of 200,000 or so clones in the sample, around 85% were seen once. The CDR3 is 15 residues long. The V end lost 3 bases, the J end lost 6 bases, and 15 bases lay between the germline ends. Per germline, CDR1 SGHTA and CDR2 FQGNSA. Those enrolled, adults aged roughly 18 to 95 years, came from some 25 US areas.

The receptor comes from a woman in her forties with acute COVID-19. The chain has TRBV7-2 and TRBJ2-1; the D gene is possibly TRBD2 (6 bases). The specimen was PBMCs or T cells enriched from blood (not recorded which). The CDR3 coding sequence is TGTGCCAGCAGCTTTAACACACTAGCAGGCAATGAGCAGTTCTTC. This encodes CASSFNTLAGNEQFF.